Given below is one T cell receptor beta chain in context. As yet, its antigen is unknown. Only in-frame clones appear in the TCRdb table, and some are missing; sequencing was by immunoSEQ multiplex PCR. The sample consists of about 2 million clones, approximately 94% of them appearing once. The CDR3 consists of 15 residues. The V and J ends lost 4 bases and 2 bases, in that order; junction bases with no gene match: 6. Germline assignment: CDR1 GTSNPN and CDR2 SVGIG (reference sequence). The sample originates from a study of shared clonotypes between healthy human individuals. Study results and limitations: Compared with memory subsets, naive subsets generally had larger estimated richness. Between a handful of donors, naive CD4 clonotypes were shared at a level of roughly 5.5%.

Terminally differentiated effector memory CD45RA+ cells were excluded by CCR7 positive selection of CD45RO-negative cells. Donors, healthy HIV-negative adults, lacked recent acute infections or vaccinations. The donor cohort consisted entirely of Caucasian adults residing in Nashville, Tennessee. This receptor was identified in a man in his late teens or twenties in good health. The sample consisted of naive CD8+ T cells sorted from blood. The chain recombines TRBV30 with TRBJ2-1, with TRBD1 matching over 9 bases. This chain's CDR3 is CAWTPGQGAYNEQFF. For the CDR3, the DNA is TGTGCCTGGACCCCGGGACAGGGAGCCTACAATGAGCAGTTCTTC.